The entry below describes one T cell receptor beta chain. The iRepertoire nested amplicon-rescue multiplex PCR amplified TCR alpha and beta CDR3s from RNA. In TCRdb, the multiplex PCR reads were re-called with MiXCR into one record per CDR3 protein. The sample has about 140,000 distinct CDR3 sequences; about 39% are singletons. This record comes from a study of glioma-infiltrating T cells. The sequence derives from a human donor with low-grade glioma or glioblastoma, undergoing nonglioma brain surgery, or in good health (not recorded which). The sequencing input was glioma tissue, nonneoplastic brain tissue, or PBMCs (not recorded which).

The CDR3: CSGGQGASDTQYF. The CDR3 region has the DNA TGCAGCGGTGGACAGGGGGCCTCAGATACGCAGTATTTT. The J gene is TRBJ2-3, the V gene TRBV29-1, with 11 bases fitting TRBD1. Trimming at V came to 7 bases and at J to 4 bases, leaving 4 bases not matched to a gene. From germline, CDR1 is SQVTM and CDR2 ANQGSEA. This CDR3 is built from 13 residues.